The sequence of this TCR beta chain was determined in a study of cytomegalovirus exposure and HLA in healthy donors. Findings and caveats of the study: Follow-up analysis later connected one missense variant in DCLRE1C with trimming of TCR beta V- and J-genes. V segments that were indistinguishable, TRBV6-2 and TRBV6-3 among them, were omitted from analysis.

The PCR employed 60 Vbeta primers together with 13 Jbeta primers. TCRdb's copy holds only in-frame clones and misses some; the assay was immunoSEQ multiplex PCR. In total, the table holds 200,000 to 250,000 clones. V shed 7 bases and J 1 base; nucleotides not matched to a gene: 6. The CDR3 consists of 14 residues. Germline V gene sequence: CDR1 LGHNT, CDR2 FRNRAP. About this clone: Its specificity is not known.

The source is a woman aged 30 to 39 in good health and CMV-seropositive. The sequenced sample was PBMCs. This rearrangement joins TRBV12-5 to TRBJ1-1; 7 positions match TRBD1. Written as DNA, the CDR3 is TGTGCTAGTGCTTCGGGACAGCCGAACACTGAAGCTTTCTTT. It yields the protein CASASGQPNTEAFF.